This T cell receptor beta chain derives from a study of cytomegalovirus exposure and HLA in healthy donors. This CDR3 is built from 14 residues. With 6 bases clipped from V and 3 bases from J, the junction kept 3 bases outside the gene matches. CDR1 is MNHNS, CDR2 SASEGT, per germline. General study points: A reported reduction in N-insertions relative to the 666-donor mean was seen in an Asian-associated ancestry cluster in a later analysis.

The PCR had 60 Vbeta and 13 Jbeta primers. The assay was immunoSEQ multiplex PCR, and TCRdb's table has in-frame clones only and misses some. Of 110,000 to 150,000 clones listed, roughly three quarters are singletons. Remarks on this clone: Its antigen remains unidentified.

The gene calls are TRBV6-1 and TRBJ2-7; TRBD2 aligns across 12 bases. Source material: PBMCs. The source of this sequence is a male donor in good health and CMV-seronegative. This CDR3 is CASRTSGGVYEQYF. DNA of the CDR3: TGTGCCAGCAGGACTAGCGGGGGAGTCTACGAGCAGTACTTC.